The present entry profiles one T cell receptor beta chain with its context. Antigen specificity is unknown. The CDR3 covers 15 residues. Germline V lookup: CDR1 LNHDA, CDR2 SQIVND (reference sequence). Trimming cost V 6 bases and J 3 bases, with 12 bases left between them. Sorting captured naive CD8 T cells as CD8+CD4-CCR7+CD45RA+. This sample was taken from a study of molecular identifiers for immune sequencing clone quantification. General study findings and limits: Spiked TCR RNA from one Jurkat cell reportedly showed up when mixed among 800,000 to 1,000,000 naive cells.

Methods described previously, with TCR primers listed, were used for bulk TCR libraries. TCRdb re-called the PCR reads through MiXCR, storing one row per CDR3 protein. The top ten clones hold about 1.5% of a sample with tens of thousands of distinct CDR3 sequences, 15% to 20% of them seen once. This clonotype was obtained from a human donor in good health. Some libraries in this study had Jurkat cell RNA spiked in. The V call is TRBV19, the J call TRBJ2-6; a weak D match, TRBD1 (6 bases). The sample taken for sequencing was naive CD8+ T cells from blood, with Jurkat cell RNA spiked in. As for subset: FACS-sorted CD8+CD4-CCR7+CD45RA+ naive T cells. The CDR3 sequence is CASRTGPFGANVLTF. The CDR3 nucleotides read TGTGCCAGTAGGACAGGCCCCTTTGGGGCCAACGTCCTGACTTTC.